This TCR beta chain was profiled in a study of shared clonotypes between healthy human individuals. Study conclusions and caveats: Relative to memory subsets, naive subsets generally showed larger estimated richness. The four-donor shared clonotypes exceeded non-shared clonotypes in generation probability, with non-shared ones scoring lower.

Several immunoSEQ plates held equal portions of the genomic DNA taken from each subset. Replicate PCRs run on sorted subsets employed roughly 180 ng DNA, 25,000 to 35,000 T cell genomes. The repertoire was sequenced with immunoSEQ multiplex PCR; TCRdb's copy has only in-frame clones and lacks some. The sample includes about 2 million clones, less than 95% seen only once; the top ten take approximately 1%. It was CD45RO-negative cells, positively selected for CCR7, that made up naive CD8 cells, with terminally differentiated effector memory CD45RA+ cells excluded. The count of this clone is one. The antigen is not known. The length of the CDR3 is 17 residues. Germline V gene lookup returns CDR1 LGHNT and CDR2 FRNRAP. V lost 1 base to trimming and J lost 0 bases, with 10 bases between them.

This chain connects TRBV12-5 to TRBJ2-6; no reliable D call. The origin of this receptor is a man aged 18 to 29 in good health. Sequencing was done on a sample of naive CD8+ T cells sorted from blood. CDR3 sequence (DNA): TGTGCTAGTGGTTTGGAGCACGGGCGCTCTGGGGCCAACGTCCTGACTTTC. Protein sequence: CASGLEHGRSGANVLTF.